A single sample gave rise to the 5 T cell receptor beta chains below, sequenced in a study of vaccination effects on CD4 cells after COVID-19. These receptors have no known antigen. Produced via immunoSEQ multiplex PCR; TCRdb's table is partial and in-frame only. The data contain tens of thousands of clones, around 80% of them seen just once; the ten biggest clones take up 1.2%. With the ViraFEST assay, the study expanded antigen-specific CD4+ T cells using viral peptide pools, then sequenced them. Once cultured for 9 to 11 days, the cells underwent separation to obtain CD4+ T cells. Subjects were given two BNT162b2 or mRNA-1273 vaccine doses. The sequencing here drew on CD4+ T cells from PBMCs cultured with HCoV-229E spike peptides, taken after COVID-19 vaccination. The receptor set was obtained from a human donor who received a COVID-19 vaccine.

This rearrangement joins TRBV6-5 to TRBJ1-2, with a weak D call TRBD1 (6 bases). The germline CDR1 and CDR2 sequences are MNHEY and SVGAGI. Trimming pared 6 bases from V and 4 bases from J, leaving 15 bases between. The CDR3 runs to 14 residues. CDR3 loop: CASSPTAGAYGYTF. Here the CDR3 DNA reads TGTGCCAGCAGCCCAACCGCGGGGGCCTATGGCTACACCTTC.

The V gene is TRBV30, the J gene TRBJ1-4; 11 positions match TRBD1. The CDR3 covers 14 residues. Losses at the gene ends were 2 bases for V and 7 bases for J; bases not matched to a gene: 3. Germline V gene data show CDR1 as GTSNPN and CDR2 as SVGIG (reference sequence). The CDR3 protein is CAWSMDRGLEKLFF. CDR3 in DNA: TGTGCCTGGAGTATGGACAGGGGGCTTGAAAAACTGTTTTTT.

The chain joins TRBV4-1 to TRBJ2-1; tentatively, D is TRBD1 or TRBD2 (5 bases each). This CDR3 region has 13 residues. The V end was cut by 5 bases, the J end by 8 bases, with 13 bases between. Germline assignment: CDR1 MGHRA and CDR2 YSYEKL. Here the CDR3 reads CASSIRDAYEQFF. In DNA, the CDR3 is TGCGCCAGCAGCATCCGGGACGCCTATGAGCAGTTCTTC.

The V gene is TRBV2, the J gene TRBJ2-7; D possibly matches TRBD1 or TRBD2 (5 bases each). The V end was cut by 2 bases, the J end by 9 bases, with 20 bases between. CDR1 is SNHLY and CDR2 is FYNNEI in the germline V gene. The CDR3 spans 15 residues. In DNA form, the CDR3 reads TGTGCCAGCAGTGAATGGGACCTTGGGCTGAGCTGGCAGTACGTC. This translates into CASSEWDLGLSWQYV.

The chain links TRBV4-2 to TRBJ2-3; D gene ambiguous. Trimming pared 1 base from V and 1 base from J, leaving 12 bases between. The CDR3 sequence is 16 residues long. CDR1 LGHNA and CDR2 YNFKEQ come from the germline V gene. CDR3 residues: CASSQGTSPGTDTQYF. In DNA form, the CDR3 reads TGTGCCAGCAGCCAAGGTACCTCTCCAGGCACAGATACGCAGTATTTT.